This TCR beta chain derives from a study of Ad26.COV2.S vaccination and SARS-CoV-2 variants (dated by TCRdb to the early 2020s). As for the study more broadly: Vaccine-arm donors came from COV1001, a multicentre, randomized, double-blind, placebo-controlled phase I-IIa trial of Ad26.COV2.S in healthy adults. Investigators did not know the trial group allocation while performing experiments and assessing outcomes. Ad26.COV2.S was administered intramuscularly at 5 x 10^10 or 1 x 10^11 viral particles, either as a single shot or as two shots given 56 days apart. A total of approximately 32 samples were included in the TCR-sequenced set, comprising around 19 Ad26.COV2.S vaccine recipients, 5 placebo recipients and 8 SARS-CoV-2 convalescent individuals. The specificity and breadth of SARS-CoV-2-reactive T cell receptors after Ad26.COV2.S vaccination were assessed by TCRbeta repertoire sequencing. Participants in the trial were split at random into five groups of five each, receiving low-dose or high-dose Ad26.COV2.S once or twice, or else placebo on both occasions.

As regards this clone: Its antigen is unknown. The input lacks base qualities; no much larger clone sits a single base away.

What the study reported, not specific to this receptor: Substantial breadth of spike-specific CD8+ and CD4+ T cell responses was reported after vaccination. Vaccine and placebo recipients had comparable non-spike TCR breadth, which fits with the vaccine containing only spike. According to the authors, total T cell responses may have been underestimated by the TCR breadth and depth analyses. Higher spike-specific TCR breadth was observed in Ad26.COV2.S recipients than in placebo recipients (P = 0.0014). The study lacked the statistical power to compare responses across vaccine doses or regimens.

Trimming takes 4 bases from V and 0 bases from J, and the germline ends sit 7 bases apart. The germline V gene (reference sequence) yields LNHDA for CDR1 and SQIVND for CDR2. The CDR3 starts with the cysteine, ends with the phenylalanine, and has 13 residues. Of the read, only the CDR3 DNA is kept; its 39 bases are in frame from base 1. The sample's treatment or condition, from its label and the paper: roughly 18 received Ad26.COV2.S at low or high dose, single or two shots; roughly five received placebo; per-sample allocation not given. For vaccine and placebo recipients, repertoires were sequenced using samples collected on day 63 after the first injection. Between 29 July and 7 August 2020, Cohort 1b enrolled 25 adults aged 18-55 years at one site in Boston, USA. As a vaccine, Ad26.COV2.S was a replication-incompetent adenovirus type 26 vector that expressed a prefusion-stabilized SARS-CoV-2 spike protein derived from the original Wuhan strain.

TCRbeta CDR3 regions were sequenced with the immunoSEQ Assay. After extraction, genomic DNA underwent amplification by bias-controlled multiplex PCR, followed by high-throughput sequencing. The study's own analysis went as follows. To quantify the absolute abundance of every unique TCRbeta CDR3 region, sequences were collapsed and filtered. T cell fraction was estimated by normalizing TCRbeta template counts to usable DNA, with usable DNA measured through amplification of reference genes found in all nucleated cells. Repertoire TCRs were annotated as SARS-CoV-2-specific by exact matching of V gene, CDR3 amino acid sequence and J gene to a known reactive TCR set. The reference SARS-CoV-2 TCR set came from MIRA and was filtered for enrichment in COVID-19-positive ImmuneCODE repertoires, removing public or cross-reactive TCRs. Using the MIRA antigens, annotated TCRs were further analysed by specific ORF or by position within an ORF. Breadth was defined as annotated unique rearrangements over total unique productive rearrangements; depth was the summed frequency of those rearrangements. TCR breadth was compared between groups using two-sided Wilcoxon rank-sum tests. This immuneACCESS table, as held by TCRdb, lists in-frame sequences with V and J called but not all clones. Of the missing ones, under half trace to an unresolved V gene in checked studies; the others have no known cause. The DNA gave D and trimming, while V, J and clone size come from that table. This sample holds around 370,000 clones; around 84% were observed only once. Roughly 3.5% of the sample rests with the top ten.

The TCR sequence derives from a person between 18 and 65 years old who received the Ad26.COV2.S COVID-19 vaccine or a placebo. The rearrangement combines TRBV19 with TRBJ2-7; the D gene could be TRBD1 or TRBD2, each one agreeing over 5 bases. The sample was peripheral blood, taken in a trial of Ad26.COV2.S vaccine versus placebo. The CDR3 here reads CASSRDGSYEQYF. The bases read TGTGCCAGTAGTAGGGACGGCTCCTACGAGCAGTACTTC.